This note documents a single T cell receptor beta chain sequence. This sample was taken from a study of CD8+ T cells in alopecia areata. Study summary: Patients took tofacitinib for 6 to 18 months, followed by 6 drug-free months.

The authors extracted RNA and reverse transcribed it into cDNA as the sequencing template. Sequencing was performed with immunoSEQ multiplex PCR; in TCRdb, only in-frame clones are kept and a portion is missing. Of 85,000 to 110,000 clones in the sample, around 84% were seen once. The treatment here: oral pan-JAK inhibitor, 5-10 mg twice daily. V lost 0 bases to trimming and J lost 5 bases; unmatched junction nucleotides: 5. The V gene's germline CDR1 is SGHRS and CDR2 YFSETQ. The CDR3 is 15 residues long. The TCR sequence derives from a human donor with alopecia areata. Sequencing was performed on CD8+ T cells sorted from blood, taken between weeks 30 and 35, from a patient treated with tofacitinib. V usage is TRBV5-1 and J usage is TRBJ1-5, with 7 nucleotides matching TRBD1. This CDR3 is CASSLAFGTDQPQHF. The CDR3 nucleotides read TGCGCCAGCAGCTTGGCCTTTGGGACAGATCAGCCCCAGCATTTT.